This note documents a single T cell receptor beta chain sequence. Its specificity is unknown. With V trimmed by 3 bases and J by 9 bases, 8 bases remained unmatched. Per germline, CDR1 SQVTM and CDR2 ANQGSEA. The CDR3 runs to 13 residues. These data belong to a study of CD8+CD57+ T cells in acquired aplastic anemia. At the level of the study: On average, sorted CD4+ and CD8+ cells gave roughly 3 ug of DNA. Healthy donor sequencing depth: 8.5 million to 10.8 million CD4+, 11 million to 14 million CD8+ reads.

Points from the study as a whole: Between patients and controls, around 30 CD8+ CDR3 sequences were found in common. Patients were compared with controls for CD8+ Simpson's diversity, and no significant difference emerged.

Genomic DNA, serving as template, underwent TCR beta VDJ and CDR3 profiling. In TCRdb, the reads were re-called with MiXCR into one record per CDR3 protein. The sample shows some 410,000 distinct CDR3 sequences, 65% to 80% of them seen only once. The sequence was collected from a human donor in good health, serving as a control. V and J are TRBV29-1 and TRBJ2-1; TRBD2 matches 7 bases. Sequenced input: sorted CD4+, CD8+, or CD8+CD57+ T cells (not recorded which) from PBMCs. CDR3 residues: CSVDGGEGGEQFF. The CDR3, as DNA: TGCAGCGTTGATGGCGGGGAGGGAGGTGAGCAGTTCTTC.